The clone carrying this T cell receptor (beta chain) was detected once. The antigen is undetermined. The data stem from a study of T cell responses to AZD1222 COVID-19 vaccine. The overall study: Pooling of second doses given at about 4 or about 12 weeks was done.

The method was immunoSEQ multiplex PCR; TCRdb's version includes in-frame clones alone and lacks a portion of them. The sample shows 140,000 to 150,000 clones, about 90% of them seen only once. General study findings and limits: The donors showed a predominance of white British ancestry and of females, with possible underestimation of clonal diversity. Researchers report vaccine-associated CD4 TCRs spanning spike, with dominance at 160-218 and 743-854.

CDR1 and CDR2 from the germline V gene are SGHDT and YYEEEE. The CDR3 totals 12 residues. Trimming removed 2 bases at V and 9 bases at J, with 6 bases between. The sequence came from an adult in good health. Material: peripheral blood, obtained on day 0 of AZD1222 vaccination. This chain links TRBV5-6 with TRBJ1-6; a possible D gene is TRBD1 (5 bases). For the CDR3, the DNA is TGTGCCAGCAGCTTTGGGGGTTCACCCCTCCACTTT. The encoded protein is CASSFGGSPLHF. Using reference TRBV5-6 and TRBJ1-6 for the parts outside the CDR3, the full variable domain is DAGVTQSPTHLIKTRGQQVTLRCSPKSGHDTVSWYQQALGQGPQFIFQYYEEEERQRGNFPDRFSGHQFPNYSSELNVNALLLGDSALYLCASSFGGSPLHFGNGTRLTVT.